This TCR beta chain was sequenced in a study of cytomegalovirus exposure and HLA in healthy donors. Study-wide background: Samples from HLA-typed donors yielded about 85 million unique TCRs in an early data release.

Study-level findings and limits: Most TCR beta V segments were productive about 90% or about 30% of the time in an earlier analysis. Among the sequence variants, a highly shared cluster was likely an artifact of sequencing.

Details on this clone: Its matching antigen is unknown.

CDR1 SGHRS and CDR2 YFSETQ come from the germline V gene. The CDR3 has 14 residues. Trimming removed 4 bases from V and 2 bases from J, with 10 bases in between. The PCR contained 60 Vbeta and 13 Jbeta primers. Repertoires were generated with immunoSEQ multiplex PCR, while TCRdb's copy carries only in-frame clones and drops some. This table holds about 150,000 clones, around 72% found once. This TCR was sampled from a man aged 35 to 55 in good health and CMV-seronegative. The chain joins TRBV5-1 to TRBJ1-3, with TRBD1 as a possible D gene (6 bases). Sequenced sample: PBMCs. CDR3 amino acids: CASSQGSAGNTIYF. The CDR3 coding sequence is TGCGCCAGCAGCCAGGGGTCAGCTGGAAACACCATATATTTT.